This TCR beta chain appears in the sequencing data of a study of blood T cells in healthy people across ages. A second PCR, run for about 7 to 11 cycles, used a sample-barcoded 5' primer plus a J-beta primer mix. One entry per CDR3 protein, called by TCRdb with MiXCR from the 5' RACE reads. The sample records hundreds of thousands of distinct CDR3 sequences, less than 45% being singletons. This CDR3 has 15 residues. Germline V lookup: CDR1 LGHNA, CDR2 YNFKEQ. V was pared by 0 bases and J by 0 bases, with 8 bases between. This receptor was taken from an elderly man in good health. Sequencing was performed on blood. The rearrangement links TRBV4-2 to TRBJ2-5; D uncertain. Here the CDR3 DNA reads TGTGCCAGCAGCCAAGATAATAACAACCAAGAGACCCAGTACTTC. Translating gives CASSQDNNNQETQYF.